The 9 T cell receptor beta chains in this list originate from one sample, sequenced in a study of T cell responses to AZD1222 COVID-19 vaccine. The protocol was immunoSEQ multiplex PCR, while the TCRdb copy is restricted to in-frame clones and leaves out a portion. The sample carries 110,000 to 150,000 clones, more than 85% recorded once. The material was peripheral blood, obtained on day 0 of AZD1222 vaccination. Receptors were obtained from an adult in good health.

The chain is built from TRBV7-2 and TRBJ2-5, with unresolved D. V dropped 0 bases and J dropped 3 bases, with 8 bases sitting between them. Germline V gene sequence: CDR1 SGHTA, CDR2 FQGNSA. CDR3 length: 14 amino acids. The CDR3 here is CASSLAGLEETQYF. The CDR3 DNA reads as TGTGCCAGCAGCTTAGCAGGGTTAGAAGAGACCCAGTACTTC. The full variable domain, with the rest looked up from reference TRBV7-2 and TRBJ2-5, is GAGVSQSPSNKVTEKGKDVELRCDPISGHTALYWYRQSLGQGLEFLIYFQGNSAPDKSGLPSDRFSAERTGGSVSTLTIQRTQQEDSAVYLCASSLAGLEETQYFGPGTRLLVL.

The CDR3 nucleotides read TGTGCCAGCAGTTTAGCGGGGGCCCCCACTTATAACTATGGCTACACCTTC. Translating gives CASSLAGAPTYNYGYTF. This chain joins TRBV28 and TRBJ1-2, with TRBD1 as a possible D gene (6 bases). CDR3 length: 17 residues. V lost 2 bases, J lost 1 base, and 17 bases lay in between. Germline lookup yields CDR1 MDHEN and CDR2 SYDVKM.

The chain carries TRBV7-8 and TRBJ1-3; 7 positions match TRBD1. The V gene end was trimmed by 5 bases and the J gene end by 0 bases; junction bases not matched to a gene: 4. The CDR3 runs 15 residues. Germline assignment: CDR1 SGHVS and CDR2 FQNEAQ. The CDR3 nucleotides read TGTGCCAGCAGCCTGGGACAGCTCTCTGGAAACACCATATATTTT. Translation gives CASSLGQLSGNTIYF. The full variable domain, rest sourced from reference TRBV7-8 and TRBJ1-3, is GAGVSQSPRYKVAKRGQDVALRCDPISGHVSLFWYQQALGQGPEFLTYFQNEAQLDKSGLPSDRFFAERPEGSVSTLKIQRTQQEDSAVYLCASSLGQLSGNTIYFGEGSWLTVV.

This clone is medium-sized (0.01 to 0.1%) by share. The chain carries TRBV13 and TRBJ2-1; D is unresolved. Germline-derived CDR1 and CDR2 are PRHDT and FYEKMQ (reference sequence). The CDR3 covers 12 residues. V was clipped by 1 base and J by 7 bases, with 5 bases between them. DNA for the CDR3: TGTGCCAGCAGCTTAGAGGGAAATGAGCAGTTCTTC. Its protein is CASSLEGNEQFF.

V is TRBV6-1 and J is TRBJ2-1, with D possibly being TRBD1 (6 bases). The V end was cut by 2 bases, the J end by 0 bases, with 14 bases between. The CDR3 runs 17 residues. Germline V gene data show CDR1 as MNHNS and CDR2 as SASEGT. The CDR3 coding sequence is TGTGCCAGCAGTGAATACCGTACAGGGAGCTCCTACAATGAGCAGTTCTTC. Its protein is CASSEYRTGSSYNEQFF.

This chain uses TRBV5-4 with TRBJ2-3, with a tentative D call TRBD2 (7 bases). The germline CDR1 and CDR2 sequences are SGHNT and YYREEE (reference sequence). The CDR3 extends over 15 amino acids. V dropped 2 bases and J dropped 3 bases, with 13 bases sitting between them. The CDR3 loop is CASSFLGGGTDTQYF. The DNA of the CDR3 is TGTGCCAGCAGCTTCCTAGGGGGAGGGACAGATACGCAGTATTTT. Full variable domain (remainder filled in from reference TRBV5-4 and TRBJ2-3): ETGVTQSPTHLIKTRGQQVTLRCSSQSGHNTVSWYQQALGQGPQFIFQYYREEENGRGNFPPRFSGLQFPNYSSELNVNALELDDSALYLCASSFLGGGTDTQYFGPGTRLTVL.

The V and J genes are TRBV3-1 (or the pseudogene TRBV3-2) and TRBJ1-2; unclear D gene. This CDR3 is built from 11 residues. V lost 3 bases and J lost 8, with 7 bases in between. Germline CDR1 reads LGHDT; CDR2 reads YNNKEL (reference sequence). The CDR3 is CASSHTSGYTF. The CDR3 DNA follows: TGTGCCAGCAGCCATACATCCGGCTACACCTTC.

This sequence joins TRBV5-1 and TRBJ1-2; D is undetermined. The V gene's germline CDR1 is SGHRS and CDR2 YFSETQ. The CDR3 spans 13 residues. V was trimmed by 0 bases and J by 4 bases, leaving 7 bases between them. In nucleotides, the CDR3 is TGCGCCAGCAGCTTGGAGACTTTCTATGGCTACACCTTC. Protein: CASSLETFYGYTF.

CDR3: CATSRDRGGNSPLHF. The DNA for the CDR3 is TGTGCCACCAGCAGAGATAGAGGAGGCAATTCACCCCTCCACTTT. The chain employs TRBV15 and TRBJ1-6, with unresolved D. The CDR3 covers 15 residues. CDR1 is LNHNV, CDR2 YYDKDF, per germline (reference sequence). V was shortened by 0 bases and J by 7 bases, with 10 bases between the two germline ends.